This T cell receptor beta chain derives from a study of shared clonotypes between healthy human individuals. CDR3 length: 14 amino acids. The V segment lost 3 bases and the J segment 5 bases; nucleotides outside the gene matches: 2. Per germline, CDR1 SGHTA and CDR2 FQGNSA. The assay was immunoSEQ multiplex PCR, and TCRdb's table has in-frame clones only and misses some. The table records about 460,000 clones, approximately 77% of them present only once. Each sample came from a Caucasian adult donor living in Nashville, Tennessee. The chain recombines TRBV7-2 with TRBJ2-1; 9 nucleotides match TRBD1. This clonotype originated in a woman aged 35 to 49 in good health. Some clones in this sample may be carry-over from other donors' samples. The material sequenced was PBMCs. DNA for the CDR3: TGTGCCAGCAGCTTCCGGGACAGGGACAATGAGCAGTTCTTC. Amino acids: CASSFRDRDNEQFF.